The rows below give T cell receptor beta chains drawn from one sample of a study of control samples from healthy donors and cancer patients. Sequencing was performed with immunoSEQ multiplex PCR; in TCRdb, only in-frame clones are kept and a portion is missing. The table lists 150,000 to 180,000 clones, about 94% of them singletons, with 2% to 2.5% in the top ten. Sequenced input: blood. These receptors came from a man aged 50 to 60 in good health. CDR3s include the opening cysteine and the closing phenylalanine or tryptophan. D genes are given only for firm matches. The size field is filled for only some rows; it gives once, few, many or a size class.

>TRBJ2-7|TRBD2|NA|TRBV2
CASSEFWREATYEQYF
TGTGCCAGCAGTGAATTCTGGCGGGAGGCCACCTACGAGCAGTACTTC
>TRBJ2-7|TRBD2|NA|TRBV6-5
CASSPSGRTSYEQYF
TGTGCCAGCAGTCCTAGCGGGAGGACCTCCTACGAGCAGTACTTC
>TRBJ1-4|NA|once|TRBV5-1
CASSLRATNEKLFF
TGCGCCAGCAGCTTGCGAGCAACTAATGAAAAACTGTTTTTT
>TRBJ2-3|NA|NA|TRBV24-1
CATSEHGVREDTQYF
TGTGCCACCAGTGAACATGGGGTAAGGGAAGATACGCAGTATTTT
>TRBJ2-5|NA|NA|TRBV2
CASSDVTRTSETQYF
TGTGCCAGCAGTGACGTTACTAGGACGTCGGAGACCCAGTACTTC
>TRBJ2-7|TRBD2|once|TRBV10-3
CAISEVRYSGRSSYEQYF
TGTGCCATCAGTGAAGTTCGGTATAGCGGGAGGTCTTCCTACGAGCAGTACTTC
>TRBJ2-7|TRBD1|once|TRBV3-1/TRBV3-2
CASSQAPGQGYEQYF
TGTGCCAGCAGCCAAGCACCGGGACAGGGTTACGAGCAGTACTTC
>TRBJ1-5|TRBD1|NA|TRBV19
CASSPGGQGSQPQHF
TGTGCCAGTAGTCCGGGCGGACAGGGGAGTCAGCCCCAGCATTTT
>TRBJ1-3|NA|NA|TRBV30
CAWSITNFGNTIYF
TGTGCCTGGAGCATAACCAATTTCGGAAACACCATATATTTT
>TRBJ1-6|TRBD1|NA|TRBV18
CASSPGQGANSPLHF
TGTGCCAGCTCCCCGGGACAGGGGGCGAATTCACCCCTCCACTTT
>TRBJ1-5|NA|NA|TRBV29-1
CSVSYGADQPQHF
TGCAGCGTCTCATATGGGGCCGACCAGCCCCAGCATTTT
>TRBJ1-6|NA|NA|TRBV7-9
CASSRPTRPLHF
TGTGCCAGCAGCCGCCCCACAAGGCCCCTCCACTTT
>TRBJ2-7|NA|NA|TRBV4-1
CASSQDLWDISYEQYF
TGCGCCAGCAGCCAAGATCTCTGGGACATATCCTACGAGCAGTACTTC
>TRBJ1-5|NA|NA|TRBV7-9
CASSLDSNQPQHF
TGTGCCAGCAGCCTGGACAGTAATCAGCCCCAGCATTTT
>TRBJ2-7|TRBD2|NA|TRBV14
CASSQPGTSGVYEQYF
TGTGCCAGCAGCCAACCGGGTACTAGCGGGGTCTACGAGCAGTACTTC
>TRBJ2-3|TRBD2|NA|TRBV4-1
CASSQAPPSGSSDTQYF
TGCGCCAGCAGCCAAGCCCCCCCTAGCGGGAGCTCCGATACGCAGTATTTT
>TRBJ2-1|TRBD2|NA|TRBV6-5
CASSPWTSNNNEQFF
TGTGCCAGCAGTCCGTGGACTAGTAACAACAATGAGCAGTTCTTC
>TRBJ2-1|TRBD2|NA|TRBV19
CASSIMAGGKDNEQFF
TGTGCCAGTAGTATAATGGCGGGAGGGAAGGACAATGAGCAGTTCTTC
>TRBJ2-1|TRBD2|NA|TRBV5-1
CASSQGLAGGKYNEQFF
TGCGCCAGCAGCCAGGGACTAGCGGGAGGGAAGTACAATGAGCAGTTCTTC
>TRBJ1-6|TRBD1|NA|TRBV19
CASSSRQGAFWNSPLHF
TGTGCCAGTAGTTCCCGGCAGGGGGCCTTTTGGAATTCACCCCTCCACTTT
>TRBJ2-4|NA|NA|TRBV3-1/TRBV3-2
CASTANSWGSGRGNIQYF
TGTGCCAGCACAGCCAATTCTTGGGGGAGTGGTCGGGGAAACATTCAGTACTTC
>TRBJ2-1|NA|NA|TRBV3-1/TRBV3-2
CASSPLSSSYNEQFF
TGTGCCAGCAGCCCACTTTCGAGCTCCTACAATGAGCAGTTCTTC
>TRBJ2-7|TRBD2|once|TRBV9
CASSPAGTSAYEQYF
TGTGCCAGCAGCCCTGCCGGGACTAGCGCCTACGAGCAGTACTTC
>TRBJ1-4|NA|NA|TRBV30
CAWGFMGYEKLFF
TGTGCCTGGGGCTTTATGGGGTATGAAAAACTGTTTTTT
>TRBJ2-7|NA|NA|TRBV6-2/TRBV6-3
CASSRRAAGAESYEQYF
TGTGCCAGCAGTCGGAGGGCGGCGGGGGCTGAGTCCTACGAGCAGTACTTC
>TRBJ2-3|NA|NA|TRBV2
CASNDQGFSQYF
TGTGCCAGCAACGACCAGGGGTTTTCGCAGTATTTT
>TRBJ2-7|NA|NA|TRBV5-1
CASSLVRSGEQYF
TGCGCCAGCAGCTTGGTTAGGTCCGGCGAGCAGTACTTC
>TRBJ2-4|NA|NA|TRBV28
CASSLVGIGVKNIQYF
TGTGCCAGCAGTTTAGTAGGGATAGGAGTCAAAAACATTCAGTACTTC
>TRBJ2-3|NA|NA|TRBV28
CASSFGRMGTDTQYF
TGTGCCAGCAGTTTCGGGCGTATGGGCACAGATACGCAGTATTTT
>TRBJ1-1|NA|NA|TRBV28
CASSLSSGTGEAFF
TGTGCCAGCAGTTTAAGTTCGGGAACAGGTGAAGCTTTCTTT